One sample yielded the 14 T cell receptor beta chains listed below, sequenced in a study of blood T cell repertoires in COVID-19. TCRdb keeps only in-frame clones here, not all; method: immunoSEQ multiplex PCR. The sample lists around 110,000 clones; 84% were seen once. Input material: peripheral blood. These receptors were taken from a human donor in a cohort sampled during active COVID-19.

The rearrangement joins TRBV20-1 to TRBJ2-3; weak D call: TRBD1 (6 bases). CDR3 length: 11 residues. V was trimmed by 7 bases and J by 6 bases, leaving 11 bases between them. CDR1 and CDR2 from the germline V gene are DFQATT and SNEGSKA (reference sequence). CDR3 sequence (DNA): TGCAGTGGAGGGGGATTGGATACGCAGTATTTT. This translates into CSGGGLDTQYF.

The chain uses TRBV7-9 and TRBJ1-5; possible D gene TRBD1, 6 bases. Germline CDR1 is SEHNR and CDR2 is FQNEAQ (reference sequence). The CDR3 runs 17 residues. V lost 5 bases to trimming and J lost 3 bases, with 20 bases between them. The CDR3 DNA sequence: TGTGCCAGCAGCCTAGGATTCTCAGGGGCCCTCAATCAGCCCCAGCATTTT. It yields the protein CASSLGFSGALNQPQHF.

This chain uses TRBV2 with TRBJ2-3; 10 bases are shared with TRBD1. Trimming took 7 bases from V and 0 from J; bases not matched to a gene: 4. Germline values: CDR1 SNHLY, CDR2 FYNNEI. This CDR3 is built from 15 residues. CDR3 region: CASKPDRGSTDTQYF. In nucleotides, the CDR3 is TGTGCCAGCAAACCGGACAGGGGGAGCACAGATACGCAGTATTTT.

The chain has TRBV10-3 and TRBJ1-5; D is unclear. Per germline, CDR1 ENHRY and CDR2 SYGVKD. Trimming pared 7 bases from V and 5 bases from J, leaving 18 bases between. The CDR3 runs 15 residues. Written as DNA, the CDR3 is TGTGCCATCAAGGTGGGAAGCGAGGGCCATCAGCCCCAGCATTTT. The encoded protein is CAIKVGSEGHQPQHF.

The V and J genes are TRBV12-5 and TRBJ2-2; perhaps TRBD2 as D (6 bases). The V end was cut by 6 bases, the J end by 7 bases, with 15 bases between. Germline CDR1 is LGHNT and CDR2 is FRNRAP. This CDR3 comprises 14 residues. CDR3: CASGRDSPVGELFF. The CDR3 DNA reads as TGTGCTAGTGGCCGGGACTCCCCGGTCGGGGAGCTGTTTTTT.

J is TRBJ2-3 and V is TRBV7-2, with 8 bases that match TRBD2. This CDR3 is 14 amino acids long. J was trimmed by 5 bases and V by 1 base; bases with no gene match: 2. Germline V gene lookup returns CDR1 SGHTA and CDR2 FQGNSA. Here the CDR3 DNA reads TGTGCCAGCAGCTTAGGCCTAGCGGGAGATACGCAGTATTTT. Protein sequence: CASSLGLAGDTQYF.

This rearrangement joins TRBV21-1 to TRBJ2-7; the tabulated D call, TRBD2, remains unverified against the DNA. TRBV21-1 is a documented pseudogene. The CDR3 loop spans 14 amino acids. The CDR3 sequence is CASSNQEGKHEQYV. For the CDR3, the DNA is TGTGCCAGCAGCAATCAGGAGGGTAAGCACGAGCAGTACGTC.

The chain joins TRBV7-2 to TRBJ2-7; 8 positions agree with TRBD2. CDR1 is SGHTA and CDR2 is FQGNSA in the germline V gene. V trimming: 6 bases; J trimming: 9 bases; junction bases outside the gene matches: 7. CDR3 length equals 12 residues. The CDR3 reads CASRAASGPQYF. CDR3 coding DNA: TGTGCCAGCAGAGCAGCTAGCGGGCCGCAGTACTTC.

About this clone itself: Other DNA sequences of this sample code for an identical CDR3. V usage is TRBV18 and J usage is TRBJ2-3; 9 bases are a match to TRBD2. From germline, CDR1 is KGHSH and CDR2 LQKENI. V lost 2 bases, J lost 1 base, and 4 bases stayed unmatched. The CDR3 is made up of 16 amino acids. The chain's CDR3 is CASSPGLAGGTDTQYF. CDR3 bases: TGTGCCAGCTCACCAGGGTTAGCGGGAGGCACAGATACGCAGTATTTT.

The rearrangement links TRBV5-3 to TRBJ1-3; possibly TRBD1 for D (6 bases). TRBV5-3 is known as an ORF, though its function is uncertain. The CDR3 contains 14 residues. Trimming removed 4 bases from V and 8 bases from J, with 16 bases in between. In DNA, the CDR3 is TGTGCCAGAAGCCCGGACAGTCTGGGGTACACCATATATTTT. Translating it yields CARSPDSLGYTIYF.

The genes are TRBV18 and TRBJ2-6, with 10 bases lining up with TRBD1. This CDR3 comprises 17 residues. Germline V gives CDR1 KGHSH, CDR2 LQKENI. Trimming removed 3 bases from V and 1 base from J; junction bases left unmatched: 3. The CDR3 region has the DNA TGTGCCAGCTCACCGGGACAGGGGCTTTCTGGGGCCAACGTCCTGACTTTC. Translated: CASSPGQGLSGANVLTF.

CDR3 sequence: CASSQDLTGGWTEAFF. In nucleotides, the CDR3 is TGCGCCAGCAGCCAAGATCTTACGGGGGGCTGGACTGAAGCTTTCTTT. This chain uses TRBV4-1 with TRBJ1-1; a weak D match, TRBD1 (6 bases). The CDR3 contains 16 residues. V was trimmed by 0 bases and J by 5 bases, leaving 16 bases between them. Germline V lookup: CDR1 MGHRA, CDR2 YSYEKL.

The chain links TRBV24-1 to TRBJ1-2, with a tentative D call TRBD1 (5 bases). With 6 bases removed from V and 0 bases from J, the gap between germline ends came to 7 bases. CDR1 is KGHDR, CDR2 SFDVKD, per germline. The CDR3 has 13 residues. The CDR3 nucleotides are TGTGCCACCAGTAAGACAGCTAACTATGGCTACACCTTC. This gives the protein CATSKTANYGYTF.

This clone was seen only a few times. The rearrangement links TRBV29-1 to TRBJ2-1, with 7 bases identical to TRBD2. Germline-derived CDR1 and CDR2 are SQVTM and ANQGSEA. There are 14 residues in the CDR3. With V trimmed by 5 bases and J by 1 base, 5 bases remained unmatched. In nucleotides, the CDR3 is TGCAGCGTTTCCTCTAGCGGTTCCTACAATGAGCAGTTCTTC. This codes for CSVSSSGSYNEQFF.